Below are 13 T cell receptor beta chains sequenced from a single sample in a study of shared clonotypes between healthy human individuals. Sequenced by immunoSEQ multiplex PCR; TCRdb stores in-frame clones only, minus some. The data contain roughly 720,000 clones, roughly 88% of them singletons. The specimen sequenced was memory CD8+ T cells from PBMCs. The subset: CD45RO+ cells pooled with CCR7-negative TemRA cells. Receptors were obtained from a man aged 18 to 29 in good health. Some clones in this sample may be carry-over from other donors' samples.

The chain combines TRBV10-3 with TRBJ2-7, with 10 positions matching TRBD2. V shed 10 bases, J shed 3 bases, and the junction held 9 bases outside the gene matches. The CDR3 consists of 14 residues. Per germline, CDR1 ENHRY and CDR2 SYGVKD. The CDR3 region is CASSGRGQSYEQYF. DNA for the CDR3: TGTGCCAGCAGCGGGAGGGGGCAGAGCTACGAGCAGTACTTC.

V gene TRBV28 combines with J gene TRBJ2-3; D assignment may be TRBD1 or TRBD2 (5 bases each). V lost 0 bases and J 3 bases, leaving 10 bases between the germline ends. CDR3 size: 15 residues. Germline V lookup: CDR1 MDHEN, CDR2 SYDVKM. The CDR3 region is CASSLWGDRTDTQYF. The CDR3 coding sequence is TGTGCCAGCAGTTTATGGGGGGATAGGACAGATACGCAGTATTTT.

This sequence joins TRBV28 and TRBJ1-6, with TRBD1 as a possible D gene (5 bases). V lost 2 bases and J 5 bases, leaving 19 bases between the germline ends. Germline assignment: CDR1 MDHEN and CDR2 SYDVKM. The CDR3 sequence is 18 residues long. As DNA, the CDR3 is TGTGCCAGCAGTTTAATCCTTACCGGGACGGTCGATAATTCACCCCTCCACTTT. It codes for CASSLILTGTVDNSPLHF. Together with reference TRBV28 and TRBJ1-6, the CDR3 gives the full variable domain: DVKVTQSSRYLVKRTGEKVFLECVQDMDHENMFWYRQDPGLGLRLIYFSYDVKMKEKGDIPEGYSVSREKKERFSLILESASTNQTSMYLCASSLILTGTVDNSPLHFGNGTRLTVT.

This chain links TRBV5-5 with TRBJ2-7; the D gene is possibly TRBD1 (6 bases). V was pared by 0 bases and J by 0 bases, with 16 bases between. The CDR3 is 17 amino acids. CDR1 and CDR2 from the germline V gene are SGHKS and YYEKEE (reference sequence). CDR3 in amino acids: CASSLGAPGQISYEQYF. The DNA for the CDR3 is TGTGCCAGCAGCTTGGGAGCTCCGGGACAAATCTCCTACGAGCAGTACTTC.

The V gene is TRBV19, the J gene TRBJ2-7; 15 bases are shared with TRBD2. V gave up 4 bases and J gave up 1 base; unmatched junction bases: 14. The V gene's germline CDR1 is LNHDA and CDR2 SQIVND (reference sequence). The CDR3 length is 20 residues. CDR3 sequence: CASSTGKGLAGGGRSYEQYF. Here the CDR3 DNA reads TGTGCCAGTAGTACAGGAAAGGGACTAGCGGGAGGAGGAAGGTCCTACGAGCAGTACTTC.

The V call is TRBV27, the J call TRBJ2-7; the D is unclear. CDR3 length: 12 residues. Germline V gene sequence: CDR1 MNHEY, CDR2 SMNVEV (reference sequence). The V end was cut by 5 bases, the J end by 5 bases, with 10 bases between. CDR3 nucleotides: TGTGCCAGCAGTGGATTTTACGACGAGCAGTACTTC. Protein sequence: CASSGFYDEQYF.

The rearrangement joins TRBV6-1 to TRBJ1-2; D may be TRBD1 (6 bases). This CDR3 contains 15 residues. CDR1 and CDR2 from the germline V gene are MNHNS and SASEGT. V was shortened by 5 bases and J by 3 bases, with 16 bases between the two germline ends. The CDR3 sequence: CASSRSPSGDYGYTF. CDR3 sequence (DNA): TGTGCCAGCAGTCGCTCGCCTTCAGGGGACTATGGCTACACCTTC.

CDR3 bases: TGTGCCAGCATCTCCCGAGGGAACACTGAAGCTTTCTTT. Translation: CASISRGNTEAFF. The chain couples TRBV28 to TRBJ1-1, with D uncertain. The V gene's germline CDR1 is MDHEN and CDR2 SYDVKM. CDR3 length: 13 amino acids. Between the trimmed V and J ends, which lost 7 bases and 1 base, there was a span of 10 bases.

V is TRBV7-3 and J is TRBJ1-2; D uncertain. From germline, CDR1 is SGHTA and CDR2 FQGTGA. This CDR3 contains 13 residues. V was pared by 6 bases and J by 8 bases, with 16 bases between. CDR3 amino acids: CASSSSTREGYTF. The CDR3 coding sequence is TGTGCCAGCAGTTCATCAACCCGGGAGGGCTACACCTTC.

The chain couples TRBV19 to TRBJ2-7; D possibly corresponds to TRBD1 (6 bases). The CDR3 is made up of 15 amino acids. Germline CDR1 is LNHDA and CDR2 is SQIVND (reference sequence). The ends were cut back, 2 bases at V and 0 bases at J, with 11 bases in the middle. CDR3 residues: CASSITHRDSYEQYF. The CDR3 coding sequence is TGTGCCAGTAGTATAACCCACAGGGACTCCTACGAGCAGTACTTC.

This chain connects TRBV4-1 to TRBJ2-1; D remains ambiguous. The ends were cut back, 0 bases at V and 8 bases at J, with 11 bases in the middle. Germline V gene lookup returns CDR1 MGHRA and CDR2 YSYEKL. CDR3 size: 14 residues. CDR3 in amino acids: CASSQDPSPYEQFF. CDR3 coding DNA: TGCGCCAGCAGCCAAGATCCAAGCCCATATGAGCAGTTCTTC.

This chain joins TRBV2 and TRBJ2-4; D is uncertain. CDR1 is SNHLY and CDR2 is FYNNEI in the germline V gene. The V gene lost 7 bases and the J gene lost 4 bases, with 17 bases spanning the gap. This CDR3 spans 15 amino acids. CDR3: CASIQVRLGKNIQYF. In DNA form, the CDR3 reads TGTGCCAGCATCCAAGTTAGGCTGGGGAAAAACATTCAGTACTTC.

This chain's CDR3 is CASSLLGTGGSEAFF. In DNA, the CDR3 is TGTGCCAGCAGTTTATTAGGGACAGGAGGTTCTGAAGCTTTCTTT. The chain has TRBV27 and TRBJ1-1; 8 bases are a match to TRBD1. With 1 base clipped from V and 6 bases from J, the junction kept 7 bases outside the gene matches. The CDR3 is 15 amino acids. The V gene's germline CDR1 is MNHEY and CDR2 SMNVEV (reference sequence).